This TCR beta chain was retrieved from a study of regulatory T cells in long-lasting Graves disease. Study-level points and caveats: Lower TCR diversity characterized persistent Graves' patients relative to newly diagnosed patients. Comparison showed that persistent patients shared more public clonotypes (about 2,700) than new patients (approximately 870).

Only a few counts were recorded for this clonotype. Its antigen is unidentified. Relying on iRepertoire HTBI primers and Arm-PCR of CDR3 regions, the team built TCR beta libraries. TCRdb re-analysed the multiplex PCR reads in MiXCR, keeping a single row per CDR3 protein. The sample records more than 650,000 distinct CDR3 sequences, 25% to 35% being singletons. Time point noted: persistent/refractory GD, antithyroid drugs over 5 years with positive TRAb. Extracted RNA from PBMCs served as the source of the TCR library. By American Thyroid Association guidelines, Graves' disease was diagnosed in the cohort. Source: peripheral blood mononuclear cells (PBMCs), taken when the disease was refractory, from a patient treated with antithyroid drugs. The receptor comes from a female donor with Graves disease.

CDR3 DNA: TGTGCCAGCAGCTTAGTGGAAGGGTATAACTACGAGCAGTACTTC. As protein: CASSLVEGYNYEQYF. The V call is TRBV11-2, the J call TRBJ2-7; D is unresolved. CDR1 and CDR2 from the germline V gene are SGHAT and FQNNGV. Trimming shortened V by 1 base and J by 3 bases, and 13 bases separated the two germline ends. This CDR3 contains 15 residues.